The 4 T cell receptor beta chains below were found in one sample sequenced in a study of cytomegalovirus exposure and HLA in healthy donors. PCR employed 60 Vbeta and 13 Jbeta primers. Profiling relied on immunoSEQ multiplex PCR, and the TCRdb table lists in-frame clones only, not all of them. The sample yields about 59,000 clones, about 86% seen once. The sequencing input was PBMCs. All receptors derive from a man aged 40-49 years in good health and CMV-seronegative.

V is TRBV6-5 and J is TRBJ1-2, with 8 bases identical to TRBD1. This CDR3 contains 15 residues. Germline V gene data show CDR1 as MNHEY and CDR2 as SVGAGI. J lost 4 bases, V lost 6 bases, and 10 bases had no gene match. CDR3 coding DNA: TGTGCCAGCAGAGAGCAGGGGGCGGATAGCTATGGCTACACCTTC. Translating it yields CASREQGADSYGYTF.

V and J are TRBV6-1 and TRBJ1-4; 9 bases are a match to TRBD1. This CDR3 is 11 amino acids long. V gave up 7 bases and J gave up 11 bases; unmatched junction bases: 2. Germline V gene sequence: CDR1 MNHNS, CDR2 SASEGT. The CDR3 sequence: CASTDRGKLFF. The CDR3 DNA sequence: TGTGCCAGCACCGACAGGGGGAAACTGTTTTTT.

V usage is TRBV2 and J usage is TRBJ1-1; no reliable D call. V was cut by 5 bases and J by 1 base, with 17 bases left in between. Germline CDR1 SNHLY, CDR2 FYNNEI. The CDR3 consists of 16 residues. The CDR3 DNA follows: TGTGCCAGCAGTAGCCCGCTTTACCCTCGGAACACTGAAGCTTTCTTT. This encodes CASSSPLYPRNTEAFF.

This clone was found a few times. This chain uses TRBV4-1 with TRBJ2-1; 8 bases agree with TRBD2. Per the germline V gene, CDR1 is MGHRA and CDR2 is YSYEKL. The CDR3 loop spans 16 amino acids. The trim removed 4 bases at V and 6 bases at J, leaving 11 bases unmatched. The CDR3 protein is CASSRSAGVAFNEQFF. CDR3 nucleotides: TGCGCCAGCAGCCGCTCAGCGGGGGTAGCCTTCAATGAGCAGTTCTTC.